This is a list of T cell receptor beta chains from one sample in a study of T cell responses to AZD1222 COVID-19 vaccine. Assay used: immunoSEQ multiplex PCR; TCRdb lists only in-frame clones, some missing. The table has some 170,000 clones, 85% to 95% seen once. The material was peripheral blood, obtained on day 0 of AZD1222 vaccination. These receptors originate from an adult in good health. Each CDR3 is given with its conserved first and last residue. A D gene is named only where the DNA matches it firmly.

v_call: TRBV7-2; d_call: -; j_call: TRBJ2-7; cdr3_nt: TGTGCCAGCAGCTCGCAGGGTTACGAGCAGTACTTC; cdr3_aa: CASSSQGYEQYF
v_call: TRBV9; d_call: -; j_call: TRBJ2-7; cdr3_nt: TGTGCCAGCAGCGTAGCAGCAGCCACCACCTACGAGCAGTACTTC; cdr3_aa: CASSVAAATTYEQYF
v_call: TRBV28; d_call: -; j_call: TRBJ1-3; cdr3_nt: TGTGCCAGCAGCCTGAATCTGAGAGCCTTTGACTCTGGAAACACCATATATTTT; cdr3_aa: CASSLNLRAFDSGNTIYF
v_call: TRBV30; d_call: -; j_call: TRBJ1-1; cdr3_nt: TGTGCCTGGAACCGACAGCAGGGGACTGAAGCTTTCTTT; cdr3_aa: CAWNRQQGTEAFF
v_call: TRBV7-2; d_call: -; j_call: TRBJ1-5; cdr3_nt: TGTGCCAGCAGCCCAGTTTATAGCAATCAGCCCCAGCATTTT; cdr3_aa: CASSPVYSNQPQHF
v_call: TRBV4-1; d_call: -; j_call: TRBJ1-4; cdr3_nt: TGCGCCAGCAGTTTGGACAGTGCAACTAATGAAAAACTGTTTTTT; cdr3_aa: CASSLDSATNEKLFF
v_call: TRBV5-1; d_call: -; j_call: TRBJ1-5; cdr3_nt: TGCGCCAGCAGCCTCCAAGGCAATCAGCCCCAGCATTTT; cdr3_aa: CASSLQGNQPQHF
v_call: TRBV12-3/TRBV12-4; d_call: -; j_call: TRBJ1-1; cdr3_nt: TGTGCCAGCAGTTTCCCCAGGCAAGCTTTCTTT; cdr3_aa: CASSFPRQAFF
v_call: TRBV6-2/TRBV6-3; d_call: -; j_call: TRBJ1-2; cdr3_nt: TGTGCCAGCAGTTTTCAACAGGTCAATGGCTACACCTTC; cdr3_aa: CASSFQQVNGYTF
v_call: TRBV11-2; d_call: TRBD1; j_call: TRBJ2-5; cdr3_nt: TGTGCCAGCAGCCGTTCGACAGGGATTGAGACCCAGTACTTC; cdr3_aa: CASSRSTGIETQYF
v_call: TRBV6-5; d_call: -; j_call: TRBJ1-6; cdr3_nt: TGTGCCAGCAGTTACGTTAATTCACCCCTCCACTTT; cdr3_aa: CASSYVNSPLHF
v_call: TRBV5-6; d_call: TRBD1; j_call: TRBJ1-4; cdr3_nt: TGTGCCAGCAGCTCAACGGACAGGGGAGCGGCTAATGAAAAACTGTTTTTT; cdr3_aa: CASSSTDRGAANEKLFF
v_call: TRBV2; d_call: -; j_call: TRBJ1-3; cdr3_nt: TGTGCCAGCACTGACTCCCAAAACACCATATATTTT; cdr3_aa: CASTDSQNTIYF